Described below is a single T cell receptor beta chain sequence and its context. No antigen is known for it. These data are taken from a study of cytomegalovirus exposure and HLA in healthy donors. The study ran its PCR with 60 Vbeta and 13 Jbeta primers. TCRdb's table, derived via immunoSEQ multiplex PCR, lists solely in-frame clones and lacks some. In the table there are about 170,000 clones, 80% of which are singletons. Germline V gene sequence: CDR1 SGDLS, CDR2 YYNGEE. Trimming removed 0 bases from V and 1 base from J, with 10 bases in between. The CDR3 runs to 16 residues. General study findings and limits: Rare TCR sequences dominated, though some public TCRs recurred in many donors. It emerged from a later analysis that several of the most significant clusters appeared to be linked to common viral pathogens. Upon later analysis, HLA-associated TCR beta chains proved more clonally expanded than other, equally common chains. When presence/absence was analysed, sequencing depth was taken to be roughly uniform across donors.

The chain is built from TRBV9 and TRBJ2-2; D perhaps matches TRBD1 (7 bases). This clonotype originated in a man under 40 in good health and CMV-seropositive. The sequencing sample was made of PBMCs. The CDR3: CASSVAGGGNTGELFF. Written as DNA, the CDR3 is TGTGCCAGCAGCGTAGCAGGGGGAGGGAACACCGGGGAGCTGTTTTTT.